This T cell receptor (beta chain) was recorded in a study of T cells in Graves' hyperthyroidism and ophthalmopathy. TCR beta CDR3 region amplification was performed from RNA transcripts. First-round RT-PCR with HTBI primers amplified the TCR CDR3 region. TCRdb re-called the multiplex PCR reads through MiXCR, storing one row per CDR3 protein. Seen here are about 500,000 distinct CDR3 sequences, roughly 15% observed once, and the top ten hold 25% to 30%. This clonotype was seen only a few times. Its antigen is as yet unknown. General study results and limits: Most thyroid clonotypes expanded above 0.001 were also detected in blood.

Patients with ophthalmopathy all had a Clinical Activity Score of at least 3, a NOSPECS grade of at least 4 and duration under 3 months. The study based diagnoses on clinical symptoms, serum thyroxine and TRAb, thyroid ultrasound and orbital computed tomography. It was roughly 10 ml of fresh peripheral blood that supplied the PBMCs. This TCR was recovered from a woman aged 25 to 39 with Graves' ophthalmopathy. Sequencing used blood.

The CDR3 DNA is TGTGCCAGCAGCCAAGTCGGGGGAAACGGAAACACCATATATTTT. This sequence encodes CASSQVGGNGNTIYF. The chain uses TRBV3-1 and TRBJ1-3; the D gene is possibly TRBD1 (5 bases). Germline V gene data show CDR1 as LGHDT and CDR2 as YNNKEL (reference sequence). The CDR3 is 15 amino acids. Trimming took off 1 base at V and 4 bases at J, with 11 bases between the two ends.